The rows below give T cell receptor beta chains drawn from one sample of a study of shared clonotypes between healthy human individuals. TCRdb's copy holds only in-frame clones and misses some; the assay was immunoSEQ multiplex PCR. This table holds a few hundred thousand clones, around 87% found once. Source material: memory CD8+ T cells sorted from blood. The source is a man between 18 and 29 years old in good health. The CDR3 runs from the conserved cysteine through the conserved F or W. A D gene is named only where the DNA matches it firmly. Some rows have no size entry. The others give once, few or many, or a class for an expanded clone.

CDR3 protein: CASSYAGQKETQYF
CDR3 DNA: TGTGCCAGCAGTTACGCGGGACAGAAAGAGACCCAGTACTTC
CDR3 length: 14
clone size: .
V gene: TRBV6-6
J gene: TRBJ2-5
D gene: .

CDR3 protein: CASPDDGREGVNEQFF
CDR3 DNA: TGTGCCAGCCCCGACGATGGGCGGGAGGGCGTAAATGAGCAGTTCTTC
CDR3 length: 16
clone size: .
V gene: TRBV7-8
J gene: TRBJ2-1
D gene: TRBD2

CDR3 protein: CASNVLPNEKLFF
CDR3 DNA: TGCGCCAGCAATGTTCTCCCTAATGAAAAACTGTTTTTT
CDR3 length: 13
clone size: .
V gene: TRBV5-1
J gene: TRBJ1-4
D gene: .

CDR3 protein: CASSLSNTGETQYF
CDR3 DNA: TGTGCCAGCAGTTTATCGAATACGGGGGAGACCCAGTACTTC
CDR3 length: 14
clone size: .
V gene: TRBV27
J gene: TRBJ2-5
D gene: .

CDR3 protein: CASSEGGLAGGWVF
CDR3 DNA: TGTGCCAGCAGTGAAGGGGGACTAGCGGGAGGTTGGGTCTTC
CDR3 length: 14
clone size: few
V gene: TRBV2
J gene: TRBJ2-1
D gene: TRBD2

CDR3 protein: CASSIARAYGYTF
CDR3 DNA: TGTGCCAGTAGTATAGCAAGGGCCTATGGCTACACCTTC
CDR3 length: 13
clone size: .
V gene: TRBV19
J gene: TRBJ1-2
D gene: .

CDR3 protein: CASSLGQLPYEQYF
CDR3 DNA: TGTGCCAGCAGTTTAGGGCAACTTCCCTACGAGCAGTACTTC
CDR3 length: 14
clone size: .
V gene: TRBV27
J gene: TRBJ2-7
D gene: .

CDR3 protein: CASSSPRSGPYEQYF
CDR3 DNA: TGTGCCAGCAGCTCTCCCCGGTCGGGCCCTTACGAGCAGTACTTC
CDR3 length: 15
clone size: once
V gene: TRBV7-9
J gene: TRBJ2-7
D gene: .

CDR3 protein: CASSPGTSIYNEQFF
CDR3 DNA: TGTGCCAGCAGCCCTGGGACTAGCATCTACAATGAGCAGTTCTTC
CDR3 length: 15
clone size: .
V gene: TRBV27
J gene: TRBJ2-1
D gene: TRBD2

CDR3 protein: CASRVAGQILTGELFF
CDR3 DNA: TGTGCCAGCAGGGTCGCGGGACAGATCCTGACCGGGGAGCTGTTTTTT
CDR3 length: 16
clone size: many
V gene: TRBV28
J gene: TRBJ2-2
D gene: .

CDR3 protein: CASSATGDPTYEQYF
CDR3 DNA: TGTGCCAGCAGCGCAACAGGGGACCCCACCTACGAGCAGTACTTC
CDR3 length: 15
clone size: .
V gene: TRBV9
J gene: TRBJ2-7
D gene: TRBD1

CDR3 protein: CASSVGTGVSPLHF
CDR3 DNA: TGTGCCAGCAGCGTTGGGACAGGGGTCTCACCCCTCCACTTT
CDR3 length: 14
clone size: .
V gene: TRBV9
J gene: TRBJ1-6
D gene: TRBD1

CDR3 protein: CASSKDSSSGNTIYF
CDR3 DNA: TGTGCCAGCAGCAAGGACAGCAGCTCTGGAAACACCATATATTTT
CDR3 length: 15
clone size: .
V gene: TRBV7-3
J gene: TRBJ1-3
D gene: .

CDR3 protein: CASSTGTSGANEQFF
CDR3 DNA: TGTGCCAGCAGCACGGGAACTAGCGGGGCCAATGAGCAGTTCTTC
CDR3 length: 15
clone size: .
V gene: TRBV6-5
J gene: TRBJ2-1
D gene: TRBD2

CDR3 protein: CASKDTGELFF
CDR3 DNA: TGTGCCAGTAAGGACACCGGGGAGCTGTTTTTT
CDR3 length: 11
clone size: .
V gene: TRBV19
J gene: TRBJ2-2
D gene: .

CDR3 protein: CASSPTGSAGGNQPQHF
CDR3 DNA: TGCGCCAGCAGCCCTACCGGGTCTGCCGGAGGCAATCAGCCCCAGCATTTT
CDR3 length: 17
clone size: .
V gene: TRBV4-1
J gene: TRBJ1-5
D gene: .

CDR3 protein: CASSVDPRDPTYNSPLHF
CDR3 DNA: TGTGCCAGCAGCGTAGATCCCAGGGATCCGACCTATAATTCACCCCTCCACTTT
CDR3 length: 18
clone size: .
V gene: TRBV9
J gene: TRBJ1-6
D gene: .

CDR3 protein: CAWSDRGNEKLFF
CDR3 DNA: TGTGCCTGGAGCGACAGGGGTAATGAAAAACTGTTTTTT
CDR3 length: 13
clone size: .
V gene: TRBV30
J gene: TRBJ1-4
D gene: TRBD1

CDR3 protein: CASSHGQGGDEQYF
CDR3 DNA: TGCGCCAGCAGCCACGGACAGGGCGGGGACGAGCAGTACTTC
CDR3 length: 14
clone size: many
V gene: TRBV4-3
J gene: TRBJ2-7
D gene: TRBD1

CDR3 protein: CAISEPRDPYEQYF
CDR3 DNA: TGTGCCATCAGTGAGCCCCGGGATCCCTACGAGCAGTACTTC
CDR3 length: 14
clone size: .
V gene: TRBV10-3
J gene: TRBJ2-7
D gene: .

CDR3 protein: CASSYETGEDSYEQYF
CDR3 DNA: TGTGCCAGCAGCTATGAGACAGGGGAGGACTCCTACGAGCAGTACTTC
CDR3 length: 16
clone size: .
V gene: TRBV5-6
J gene: TRBJ2-7
D gene: TRBD1

CDR3 protein: CASSGRTGNFYEQYF
CDR3 DNA: TGTGCCAGCAGTGGGCGGACTGGGAATTTCTACGAGCAGTACTTC
CDR3 length: 15
clone size: .
V gene: TRBV6-1
J gene: TRBJ2-7
D gene: .

CDR3 protein: CASSSLVELFF
CDR3 DNA: TGTGCCAGCAGTTCGCTAGTGGAGCTGTTTTTT
CDR3 length: 11
clone size: .
V gene: TRBV2
J gene: TRBJ2-2
D gene: .

CDR3 protein: CASSVSGSTDTQYF
CDR3 DNA: TGTGCCAGCAGCGTAAGCGGAAGCACAGATACGCAGTATTTT
CDR3 length: 14
clone size: .
V gene: TRBV9
J gene: TRBJ2-3
D gene: .

CDR3 protein: CSARGPYEQYF
CDR3 DNA: TGCAGTGCTAGGGGCCCCTACGAGCAGTACTTC
CDR3 length: 11
clone size: .
V gene: TRBV20-1
J gene: TRBJ2-7
D gene: .

CDR3 protein: CASSFQTTDTQYF
CDR3 DNA: TGTGCCAGCAGCTTTCAAACCACAGATACGCAGTATTTT
CDR3 length: 13
clone size: .
V gene: TRBV5-4
J gene: TRBJ2-3
D gene: .

CDR3 protein: CASSPQAGLPFNYGYTF
CDR3 DNA: TGTGCCAGCAGCCCCCAAGCAGGTTTGCCTTTCAACTATGGCTACACCTTC
CDR3 length: 17
clone size: .
V gene: TRBV11-1
J gene: TRBJ1-2
D gene: .

CDR3 protein: CASSFDSLRNSPLHF
CDR3 DNA: TGTGCCAGCAGCTTCGACAGTTTGCGCAATTCACCCCTCCACTTT
CDR3 length: 15
clone size: .
V gene: TRBV7-9
J gene: TRBJ1-6
D gene: .

CDR3 protein: CASSLHPGTDDEQYF
CDR3 DNA: TGTGCCAGCAGCTTACACCCCGGGACCGACGACGAGCAGTACTTC
CDR3 length: 15
clone size: .
V gene: TRBV9
J gene: TRBJ2-7
D gene: .

CDR3 protein: CASSPRIGNIQYF
CDR3 DNA: TGTGCCAGCAGCCCCAGGATAGGAAACATTCAGTACTTC
CDR3 length: 13
clone size: once
V gene: TRBV7-2
J gene: TRBJ2-4
D gene: .

CDR3 protein: CASSEDRWGGNEQFF
CDR3 DNA: TGTGCCAGCAGCGAAGACAGGTGGGGAGGCAATGAGCAGTTCTTC
CDR3 length: 15
clone size: .
V gene: TRBV13
J gene: TRBJ2-1
D gene: .

CDR3 protein: CASSLGAGGYEQYF
CDR3 DNA: TGTGCCAGCAGTTTGGGGGCCGGGGGGTACGAGCAGTACTTC
CDR3 length: 14
clone size: .
V gene: TRBV27
J gene: TRBJ2-7
D gene: .

CDR3 protein: CASSQEGAPRASYNEQFF
CDR3 DNA: TGCGCCAGCAGCCAAGAGGGGGCTCCAAGAGCCTCCTACAATGAGCAGTTCTTC
CDR3 length: 18
clone size: .
V gene: TRBV4-3
J gene: TRBJ2-1
D gene: .

CDR3 protein: CASSFGTDTQYF
CDR3 DNA: TGTGCCAGCAGCTTCGGCACAGATACGCAGTATTTT
CDR3 length: 12
clone size: .
V gene: TRBV7-6
J gene: TRBJ2-3
D gene: .

CDR3 protein: CASSLSPEDYGYTF
CDR3 DNA: TGTGCCAGCAGCTTGTCTCCGGAGGACTATGGCTACACCTTC
CDR3 length: 14
clone size: .
V gene: TRBV5-4
J gene: TRBJ1-2
D gene: .

CDR3 protein: CASSDTGYTEAFF
CDR3 DNA: TGTGCCAGCAGTGATACAGGCTACACTGAAGCTTTCTTT
CDR3 length: 13
clone size: .
V gene: TRBV2
J gene: TRBJ1-1
D gene: .

CDR3 protein: CASSQDGNQPQHF
CDR3 DNA: TGCGCCAGCAGCCAAGATGGTAATCAGCCCCAGCATTTT
CDR3 length: 13
clone size: .
V gene: TRBV4-1
J gene: TRBJ1-5
D gene: .